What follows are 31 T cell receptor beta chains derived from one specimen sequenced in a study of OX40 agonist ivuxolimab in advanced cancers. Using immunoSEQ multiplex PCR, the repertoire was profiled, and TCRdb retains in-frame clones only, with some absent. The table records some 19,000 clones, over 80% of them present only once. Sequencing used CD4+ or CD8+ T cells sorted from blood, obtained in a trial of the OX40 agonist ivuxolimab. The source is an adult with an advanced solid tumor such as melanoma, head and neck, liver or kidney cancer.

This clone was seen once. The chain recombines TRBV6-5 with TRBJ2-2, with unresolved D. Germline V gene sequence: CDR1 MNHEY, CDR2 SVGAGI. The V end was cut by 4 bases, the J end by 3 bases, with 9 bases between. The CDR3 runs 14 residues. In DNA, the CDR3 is TGTGCCAGCAGTTTAGCAGGTCACACCGGGGAGCTGTTTTTT. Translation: CASSLAGHTGELFF.

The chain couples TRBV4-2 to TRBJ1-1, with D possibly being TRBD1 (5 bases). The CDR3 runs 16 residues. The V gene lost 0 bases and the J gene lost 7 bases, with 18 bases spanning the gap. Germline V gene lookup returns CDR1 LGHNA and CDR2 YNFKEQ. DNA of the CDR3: TGTGCCAGCAGCCAAGAGGTCGGAACAGGCCCGGGTGAAGCTTTCTTT. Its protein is CASSQEVGTGPGEAFF.

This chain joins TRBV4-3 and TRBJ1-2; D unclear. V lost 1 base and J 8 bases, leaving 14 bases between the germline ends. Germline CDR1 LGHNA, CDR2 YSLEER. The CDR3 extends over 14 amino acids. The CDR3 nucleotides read TGCGCCAGCAGCCAAGTCGGTGGGATGCTCGGCTACACCTTC. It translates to CASSQVGGMLGYTF.

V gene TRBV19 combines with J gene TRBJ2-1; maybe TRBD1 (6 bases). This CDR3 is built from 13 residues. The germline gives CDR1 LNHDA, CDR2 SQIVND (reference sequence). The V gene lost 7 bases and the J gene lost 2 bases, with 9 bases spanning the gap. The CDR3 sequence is CASTQGAYNEQFF. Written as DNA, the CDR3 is TGTGCCAGTACACAGGGAGCCTACAATGAGCAGTTCTTC.

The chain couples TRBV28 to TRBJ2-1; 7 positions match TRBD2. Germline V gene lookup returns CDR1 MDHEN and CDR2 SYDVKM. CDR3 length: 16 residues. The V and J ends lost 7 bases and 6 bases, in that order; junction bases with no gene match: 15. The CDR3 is CASTIHGPGGGNEQFF. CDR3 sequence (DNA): TGTGCCAGCACCATACACGGACCGGGGGGAGGCAATGAGCAGTTCTTC.

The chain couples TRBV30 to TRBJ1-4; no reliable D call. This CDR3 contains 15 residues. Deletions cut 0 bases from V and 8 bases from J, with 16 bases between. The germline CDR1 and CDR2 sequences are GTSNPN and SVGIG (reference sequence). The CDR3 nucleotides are TGTGCCTGGAGTGTAAGTTTCCGTACGTGGGAAAAACTGTTTTTT. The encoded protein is CAWSVSFRTWEKLFF.

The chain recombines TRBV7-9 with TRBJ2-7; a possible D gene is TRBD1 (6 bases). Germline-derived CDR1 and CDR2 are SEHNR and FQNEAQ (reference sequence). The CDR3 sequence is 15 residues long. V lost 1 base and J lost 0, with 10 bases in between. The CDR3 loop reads CASSLGGDTSYEQYF. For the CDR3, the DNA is TGTGCCAGCAGCTTAGGTGGGGACACCTCCTACGAGCAGTACTTC.

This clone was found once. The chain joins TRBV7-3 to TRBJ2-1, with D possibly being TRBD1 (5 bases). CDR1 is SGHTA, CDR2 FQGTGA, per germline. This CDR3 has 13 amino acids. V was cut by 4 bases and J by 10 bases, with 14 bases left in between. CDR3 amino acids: CASSYDQGWEQFF. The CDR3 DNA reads TGTGCCAGCAGCTATGATCAGGGTTGGGAGCAGTTCTTC.

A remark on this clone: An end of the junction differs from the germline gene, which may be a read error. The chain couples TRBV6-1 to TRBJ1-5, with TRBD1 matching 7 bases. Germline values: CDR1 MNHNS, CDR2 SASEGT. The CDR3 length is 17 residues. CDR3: CASREATIGQDLTPQHF. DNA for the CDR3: TGTGCCAGCAGGGAAGCCACTATTGGACAGGACCTTACGCCCCAGCATTTT.

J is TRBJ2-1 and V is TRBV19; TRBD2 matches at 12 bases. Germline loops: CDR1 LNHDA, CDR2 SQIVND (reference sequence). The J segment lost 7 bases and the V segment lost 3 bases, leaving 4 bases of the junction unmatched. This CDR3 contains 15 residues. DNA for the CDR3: TGTGCCAGTAGTATGTGGCTAGCGGGGGGGAATGAGCAGTTCTTC. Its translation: CASSMWLAGGNEQFF.

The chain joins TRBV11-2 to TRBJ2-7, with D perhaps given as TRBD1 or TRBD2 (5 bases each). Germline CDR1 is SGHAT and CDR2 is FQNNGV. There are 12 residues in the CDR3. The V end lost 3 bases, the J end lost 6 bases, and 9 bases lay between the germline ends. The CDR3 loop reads CASSLGVSEQYF. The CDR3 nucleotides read TGTGCCAGCAGCTTGGGGGTATCCGAGCAGTACTTC.

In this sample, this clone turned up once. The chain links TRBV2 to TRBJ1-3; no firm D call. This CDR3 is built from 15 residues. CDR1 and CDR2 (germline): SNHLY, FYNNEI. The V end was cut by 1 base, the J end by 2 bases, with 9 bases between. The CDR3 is CASSEDGLPGNTIYF. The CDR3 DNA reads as TGTGCCAGCAGTGAAGATGGCTTGCCTGGAAACACCATATATTTT.

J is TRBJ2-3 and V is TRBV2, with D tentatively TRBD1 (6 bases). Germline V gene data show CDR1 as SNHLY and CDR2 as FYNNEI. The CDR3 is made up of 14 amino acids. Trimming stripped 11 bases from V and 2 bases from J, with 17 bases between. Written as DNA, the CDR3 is TGTGCCCAAGGGCCGAGGGGGAACACAGATACGCAGTATTTT. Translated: CAQGPRGNTDTQYF.

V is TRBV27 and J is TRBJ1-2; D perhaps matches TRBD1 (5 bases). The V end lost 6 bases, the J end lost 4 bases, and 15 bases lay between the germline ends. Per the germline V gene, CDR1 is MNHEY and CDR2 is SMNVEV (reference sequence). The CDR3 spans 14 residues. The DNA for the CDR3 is TGTGCCAGCAGCTTACTTGGGGGATTCTATGGCTACACCTTC. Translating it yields CASSLLGGFYGYTF.

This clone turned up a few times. CDR3 residues: CASSPGARGSSETQYF. The CDR3 region has the DNA TGCGCCAGCTCCCCTGGTGCGAGGGGCAGTTCAGAGACCCAGTACTTC. This sequence joins TRBV4-3 and TRBJ2-5; D is possibly TRBD1 or TRBD2 (5 bases each). The CDR3 has 16 residues. The ends were cut back, 8 bases at V and 4 bases at J, with 23 bases in the middle. Germline CDR1 is LGHNA and CDR2 is YSLEER.

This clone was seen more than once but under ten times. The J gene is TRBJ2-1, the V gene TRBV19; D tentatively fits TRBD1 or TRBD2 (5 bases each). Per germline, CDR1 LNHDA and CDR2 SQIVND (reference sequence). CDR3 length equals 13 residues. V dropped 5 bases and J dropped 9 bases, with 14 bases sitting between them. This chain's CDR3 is CASSAGAEVEQFF. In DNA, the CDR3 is TGTGCCAGTAGTGCCGGGGCAGAGGTTGAGCAGTTCTTC.

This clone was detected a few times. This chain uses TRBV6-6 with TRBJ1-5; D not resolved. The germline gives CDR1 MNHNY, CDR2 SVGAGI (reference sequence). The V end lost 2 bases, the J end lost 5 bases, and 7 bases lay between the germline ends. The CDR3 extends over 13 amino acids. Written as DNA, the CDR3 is TGTGCCAGCAGTTACACCGTGGATCAGCCCCAGCATTTT. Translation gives CASSYTVDQPQHF.

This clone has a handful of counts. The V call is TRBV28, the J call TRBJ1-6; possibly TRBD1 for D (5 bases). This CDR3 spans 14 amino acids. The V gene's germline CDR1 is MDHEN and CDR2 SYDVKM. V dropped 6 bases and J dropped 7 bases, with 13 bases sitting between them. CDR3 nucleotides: TGTGCCAGCAGCTTAGCGCGGGACAATTCACCCCTCCACTTT. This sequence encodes CASSLARDNSPLHF.

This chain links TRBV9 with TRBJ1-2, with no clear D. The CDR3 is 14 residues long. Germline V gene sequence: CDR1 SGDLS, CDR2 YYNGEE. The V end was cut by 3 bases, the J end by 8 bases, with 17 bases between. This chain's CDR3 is CASSAREKTWGYTF. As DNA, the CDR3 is TGTGCCAGCAGCGCCCGGGAAAAAACTTGGGGCTACACCTTC.

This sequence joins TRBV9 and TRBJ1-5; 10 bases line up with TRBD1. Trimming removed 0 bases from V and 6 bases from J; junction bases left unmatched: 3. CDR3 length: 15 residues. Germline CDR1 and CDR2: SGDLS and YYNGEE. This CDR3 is CASSVGTGGSQPQHF. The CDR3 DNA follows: TGTGCCAGCAGCGTAGGGACAGGGGGTAGTCAGCCCCAGCATTTT.

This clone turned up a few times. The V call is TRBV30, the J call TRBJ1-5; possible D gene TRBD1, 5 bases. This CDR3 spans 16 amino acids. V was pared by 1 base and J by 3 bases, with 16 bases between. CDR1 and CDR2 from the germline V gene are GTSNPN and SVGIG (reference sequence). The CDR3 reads CAWSAMGQANNQPQHF. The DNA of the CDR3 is TGTGCCTGGAGTGCAATGGGGCAGGCCAACAATCAGCCCCAGCATTTT.

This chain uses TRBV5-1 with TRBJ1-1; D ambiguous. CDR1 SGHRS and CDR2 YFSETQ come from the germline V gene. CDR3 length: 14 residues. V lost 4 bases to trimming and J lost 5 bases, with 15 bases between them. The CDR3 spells CASSPIEGGTEAFF. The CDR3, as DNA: TGCGCCAGCAGCCCCATCGAGGGTGGAACTGAAGCTTTCTTT.

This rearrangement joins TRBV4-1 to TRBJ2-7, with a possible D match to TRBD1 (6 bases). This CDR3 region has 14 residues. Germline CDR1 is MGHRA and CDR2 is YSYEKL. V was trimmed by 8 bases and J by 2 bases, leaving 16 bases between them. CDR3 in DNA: TGCGCCAGCTCGTCTCAACAGGGCCCCTACGAGCAGTACTTC. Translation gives CASSSQQGPYEQYF.

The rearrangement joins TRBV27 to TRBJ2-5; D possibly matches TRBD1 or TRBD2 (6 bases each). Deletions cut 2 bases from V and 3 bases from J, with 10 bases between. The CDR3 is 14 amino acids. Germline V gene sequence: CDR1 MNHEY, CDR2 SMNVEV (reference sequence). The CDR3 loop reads CASSLQEGEETQYF. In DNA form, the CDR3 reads TGTGCCAGCAGTTTACAGGAGGGGGAAGAGACCCAGTACTTC.

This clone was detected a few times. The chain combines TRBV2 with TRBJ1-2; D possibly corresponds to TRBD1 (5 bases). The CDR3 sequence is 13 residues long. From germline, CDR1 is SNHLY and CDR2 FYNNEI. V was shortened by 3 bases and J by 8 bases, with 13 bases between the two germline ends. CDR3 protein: CASSDSPGRGYTF. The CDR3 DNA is TGTGCCAGCAGTGACTCTCCAGGGCGAGGCTACACCTTC.

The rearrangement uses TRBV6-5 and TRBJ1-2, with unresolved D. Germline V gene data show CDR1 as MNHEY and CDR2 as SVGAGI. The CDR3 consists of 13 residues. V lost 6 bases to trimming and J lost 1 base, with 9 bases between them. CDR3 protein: CASRLSINYGYTF. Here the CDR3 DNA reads TGTGCCAGCAGATTATCCATTAACTATGGCTACACCTTC.

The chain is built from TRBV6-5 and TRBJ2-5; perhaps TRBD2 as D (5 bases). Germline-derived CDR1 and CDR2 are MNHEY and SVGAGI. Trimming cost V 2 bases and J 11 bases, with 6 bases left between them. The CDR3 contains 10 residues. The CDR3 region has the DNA TGTGCCAGCAGTTACCCGGGACAGTACTTC. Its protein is CASSYPGQYF.

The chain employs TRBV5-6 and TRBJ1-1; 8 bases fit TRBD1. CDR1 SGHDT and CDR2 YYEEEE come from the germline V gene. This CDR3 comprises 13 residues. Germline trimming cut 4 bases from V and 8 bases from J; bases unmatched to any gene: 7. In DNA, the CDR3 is TGTGCCAGCAGCATTGGGACAGGTCGCGAAGCTTTCTTT. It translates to CASSIGTGREAFF.

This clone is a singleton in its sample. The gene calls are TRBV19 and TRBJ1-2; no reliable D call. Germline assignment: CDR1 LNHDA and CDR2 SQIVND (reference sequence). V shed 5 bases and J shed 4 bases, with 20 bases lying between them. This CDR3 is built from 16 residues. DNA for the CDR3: TGTGCCAGTAGTCCCACCGGAGGAGCCAGCAGCTATGGCTACACCTTC. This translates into CASSPTGGASSYGYTF.

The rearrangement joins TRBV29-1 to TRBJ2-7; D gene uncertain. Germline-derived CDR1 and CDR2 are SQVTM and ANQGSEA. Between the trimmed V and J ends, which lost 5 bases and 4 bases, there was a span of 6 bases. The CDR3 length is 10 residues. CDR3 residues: CSVKGYEQYF. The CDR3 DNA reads TGCAGCGTTAAGGGTTACGAGCAGTACTTC.

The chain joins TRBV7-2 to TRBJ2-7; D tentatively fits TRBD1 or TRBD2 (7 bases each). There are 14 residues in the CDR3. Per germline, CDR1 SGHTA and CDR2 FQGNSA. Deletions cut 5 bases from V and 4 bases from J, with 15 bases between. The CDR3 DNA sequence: TGTGCCAGCAGCCCAGGGGGGGGCCAGTACGAGCAGTACTTC. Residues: CASSPGGGQYEQYF.